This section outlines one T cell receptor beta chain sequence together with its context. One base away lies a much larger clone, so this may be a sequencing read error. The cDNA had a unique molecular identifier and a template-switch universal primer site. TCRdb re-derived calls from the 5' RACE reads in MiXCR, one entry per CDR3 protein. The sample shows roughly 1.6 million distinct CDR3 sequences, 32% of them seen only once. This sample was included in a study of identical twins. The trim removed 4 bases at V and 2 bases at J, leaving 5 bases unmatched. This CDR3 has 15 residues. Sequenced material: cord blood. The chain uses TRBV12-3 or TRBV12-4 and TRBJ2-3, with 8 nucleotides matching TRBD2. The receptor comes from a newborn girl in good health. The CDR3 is CASSYYSGNTDTQYF. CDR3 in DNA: TGTGCCAGCAGTTACTATAGCGGGAACACAGATACGCAGTATTTT.